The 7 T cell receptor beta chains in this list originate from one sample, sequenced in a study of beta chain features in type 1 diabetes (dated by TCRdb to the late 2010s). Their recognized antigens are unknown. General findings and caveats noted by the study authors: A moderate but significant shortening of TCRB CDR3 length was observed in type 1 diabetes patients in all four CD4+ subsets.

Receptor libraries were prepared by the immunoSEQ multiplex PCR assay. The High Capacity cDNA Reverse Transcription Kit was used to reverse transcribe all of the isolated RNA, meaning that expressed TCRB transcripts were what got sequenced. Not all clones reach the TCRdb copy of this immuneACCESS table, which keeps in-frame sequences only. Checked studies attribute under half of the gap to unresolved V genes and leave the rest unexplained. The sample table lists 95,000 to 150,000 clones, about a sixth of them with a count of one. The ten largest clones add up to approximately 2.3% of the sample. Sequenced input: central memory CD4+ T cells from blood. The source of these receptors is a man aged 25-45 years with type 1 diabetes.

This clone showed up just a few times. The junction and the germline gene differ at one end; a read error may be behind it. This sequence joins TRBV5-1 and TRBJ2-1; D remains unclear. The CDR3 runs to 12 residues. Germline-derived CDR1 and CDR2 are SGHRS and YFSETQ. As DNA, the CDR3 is TGCGCCAGCCGCTTATCCTACAATGAGCAGTTCTTC. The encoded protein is CASRLSYNEQFF. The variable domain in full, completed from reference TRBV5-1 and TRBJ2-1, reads KAGVTQTPRYLIKTRGQQVTLSCSPISGHRSVSWYQQTPGQGLQFLFEYFSETQRNKGNFPGRFSGRQFSNSRSEMNVSTLELGDSALYLCASRLSYNEQFFGPGTRLTVL.

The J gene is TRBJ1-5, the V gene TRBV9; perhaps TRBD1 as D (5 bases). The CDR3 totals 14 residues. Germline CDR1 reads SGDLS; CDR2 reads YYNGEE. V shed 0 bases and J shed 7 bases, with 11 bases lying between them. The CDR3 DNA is TGTGCCAGCAGCGTAGGTCAGGGCGTACAGCCCCAGCATTTT. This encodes CASSVGQGVQPQHF.

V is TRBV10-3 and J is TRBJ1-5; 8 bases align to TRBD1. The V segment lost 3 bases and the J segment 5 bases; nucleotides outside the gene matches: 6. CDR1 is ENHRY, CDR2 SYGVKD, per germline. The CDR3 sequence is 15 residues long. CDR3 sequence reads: CAISDQGARDQPQHF. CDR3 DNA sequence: TGTGCCATCAGTGATCAGGGGGCGCGGGATCAGCCCCAGCATTTT.

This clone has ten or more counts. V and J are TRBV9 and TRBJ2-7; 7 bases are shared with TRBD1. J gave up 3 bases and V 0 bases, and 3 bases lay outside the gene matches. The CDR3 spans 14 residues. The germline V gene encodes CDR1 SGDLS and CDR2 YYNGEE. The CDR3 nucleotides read TGTGCCAGCAGCGTAGAGGGACAGAGCTACGAGCAGTACTTC. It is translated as CASSVEGQSYEQYF.

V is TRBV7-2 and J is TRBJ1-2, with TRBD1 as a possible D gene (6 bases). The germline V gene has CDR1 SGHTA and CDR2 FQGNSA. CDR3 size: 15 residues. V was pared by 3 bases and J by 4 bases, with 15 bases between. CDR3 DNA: TGTGCCAGCAGCTTCGGGACAAGAGCCCCCTATGGCTACACCTTC. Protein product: CASSFGTRAPYGYTF.

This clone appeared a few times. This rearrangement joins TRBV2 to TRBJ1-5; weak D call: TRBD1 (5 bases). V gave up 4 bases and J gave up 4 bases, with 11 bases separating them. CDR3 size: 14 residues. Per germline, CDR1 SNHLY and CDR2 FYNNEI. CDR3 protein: CASSVRGTNQPQHF. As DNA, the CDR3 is TGTGCCAGCAGTGTAAGAGGGACTAATCAGCCCCAGCATTTT.

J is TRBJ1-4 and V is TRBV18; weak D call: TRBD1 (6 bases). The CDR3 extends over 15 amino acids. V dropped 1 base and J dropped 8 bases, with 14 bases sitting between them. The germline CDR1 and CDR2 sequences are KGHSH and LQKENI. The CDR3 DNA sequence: TGTGCCAGCTCACCACGTAGGGGGGACAACGAAAAACTGTTTTTT. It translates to CASSPRRGDNEKLFF.